The TCR beta chain under discussion was sequenced for a study of CD8 T cells in ankylosing spondylitis. Broader study findings: Several of the motif variants were reported before in synovial fluid and blood from reactive arthritis. A motif of 7 to 9 highly homologous TCR beta variants was seen as apparently characteristic of ankylosing spondylitis blood.

By quantitative 5'-RACE with molecular barcodes, the TCR beta libraries were made. TCRdb re-called the 5' RACE reads with MiXCR, one entry per CDR3 protein. The sample lists fewer than 400,000 distinct CDR3 sequences; 6.5% to 10% were seen once. Worth noting for this clonotype: The antigen remains undetermined.

The material sequenced was blood, either unsorted or a sorted T cell fraction (not recorded which). The origin of this receptor is a male donor with ankylosing spondylitis.

The CDR3: CAIRKTGDAYEQYF. The DNA of the CDR3 is TGTGCCATCAGGAAGACAGGGGACGCCTACGAGCAGTACTTC. The V call is TRBV10-3, the J call TRBJ2-7; 8 positions agree with TRBD1. Germline CDR1 ENHRY, CDR2 SYGVKD. The CDR3 sequence is 14 residues long. V dropped 6 bases and J dropped 2; count of bases not matched to a gene: 6.